This TCR beta chain originates from a study of tumor-infiltrating lymphocytes in oesophageal squamous cell carcinoma. This CDR3 is 16 amino acids long. MiXCR, applied by TCRdb to the PCR reads, yields one record per CDR3 protein. This sample has roughly 10,000 distinct CDR3 sequences, with roughly three fifths found just once. This clonotype was observed once. A junction boundary mismatches the germline segment, possibly from a read error. Sequenced material: esophageal tumor tissue. This chain links TRBV5-3 with TRBJ2-5; D may be TRBD2 (5 bases). TRBV5-3 is an ORF, and what it does is uncertain. The sequence was obtained from a female donor with esophageal squamous cell carcinoma. The CDR3 DNA sequence: TGTGCCAGCAGCTTCCCGACCGCTGGCGGGTACAATGAGCAGTACTTC. It yields the protein CASSFPTAGGYNEQYF.